The present TCR beta chain was sequenced within a study of blood T cells in healthy people across ages. Whole-study results and caveats: Both naive CD4+ cell counts and diversity were greater in long-lived donors than in aged donors.

Sample-barcoded 5' priming and a J-beta primer mix drove a second PCR of 7 to 11 cycles. TCRdb passed the 5' RACE reads through MiXCR, listing each CDR3 protein once. Of roughly 1.7 million distinct CDR3 sequences in the sample, about 31% are singletons; the top ten hold about 11%. Trimming took 1 base from V and 0 from J, leaving 19 bases between them. CDR3 length: 20 residues. CDR1 and CDR2 from the germline V gene are MNHNS and SASEGT. A word on this clonotype: What it recognizes is unknown.

Sample: blood. This TCR was sampled from a woman aged 25 to 39 in good health. This chain connects TRBV6-1 to TRBJ2-6; D remains unclear. The CDR3 bases are TGTGCCAGCAGTGAAGGGGTTTCCGGTTATTTGGTCTCTGGGGCCAACGTCCTGACTTTC. Protein sequence: CASSEGVSGYLVSGANVLTF.